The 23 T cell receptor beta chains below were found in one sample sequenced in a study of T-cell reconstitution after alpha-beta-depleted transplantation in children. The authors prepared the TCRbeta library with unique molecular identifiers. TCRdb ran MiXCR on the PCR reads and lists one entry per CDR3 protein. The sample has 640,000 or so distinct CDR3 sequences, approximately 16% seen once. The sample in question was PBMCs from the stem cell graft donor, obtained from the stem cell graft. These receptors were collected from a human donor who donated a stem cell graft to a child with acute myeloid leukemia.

In DNA, the CDR3 is TGTGCCACCAGTAAGGGGGTTGGGGCTGAAGCTTTCTTT. It yields the protein CATSKGVGAEAFF. The rearrangement uses TRBV24-1 and TRBJ1-1; D might be TRBD1 (6 bases). The CDR3 sequence is 13 residues long. The V gene lost 6 bases and the J gene lost 6 bases, with 13 bases spanning the gap. Germline lookup yields CDR1 KGHDR and CDR2 SFDVKD.

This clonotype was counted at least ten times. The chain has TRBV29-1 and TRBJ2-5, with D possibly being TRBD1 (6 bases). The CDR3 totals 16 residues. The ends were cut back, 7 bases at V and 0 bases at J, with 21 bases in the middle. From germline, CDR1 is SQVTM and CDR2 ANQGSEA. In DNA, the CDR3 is TGCAGCGCGACAGGAGATCGCCGGGGATACCAAGAGACCCAGTACTTC. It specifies CSATGDRRGYQETQYF.

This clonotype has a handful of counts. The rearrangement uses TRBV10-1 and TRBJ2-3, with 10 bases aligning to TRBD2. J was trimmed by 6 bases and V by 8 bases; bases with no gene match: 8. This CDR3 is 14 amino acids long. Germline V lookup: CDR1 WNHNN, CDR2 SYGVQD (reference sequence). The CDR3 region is CASGPGLARDTQYF. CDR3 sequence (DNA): TGCGCCAGCGGACCGGGACTAGCGAGGGATACGCAGTATTTT.

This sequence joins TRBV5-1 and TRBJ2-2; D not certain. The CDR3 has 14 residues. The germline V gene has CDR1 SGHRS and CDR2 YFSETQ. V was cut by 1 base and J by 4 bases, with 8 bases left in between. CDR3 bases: TGCGCCAGCAGCTTGACCCAGGTCACCGGGGAGCTGTTTTTT. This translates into CASSLTQVTGELFF.

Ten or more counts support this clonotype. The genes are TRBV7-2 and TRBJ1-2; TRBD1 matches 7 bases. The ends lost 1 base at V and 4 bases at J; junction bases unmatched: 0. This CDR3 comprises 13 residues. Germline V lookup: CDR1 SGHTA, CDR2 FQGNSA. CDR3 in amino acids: CASSLGDSYGYTF. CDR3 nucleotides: TGTGCCAGCAGCTTAGGGGACAGCTATGGCTACACCTTC.

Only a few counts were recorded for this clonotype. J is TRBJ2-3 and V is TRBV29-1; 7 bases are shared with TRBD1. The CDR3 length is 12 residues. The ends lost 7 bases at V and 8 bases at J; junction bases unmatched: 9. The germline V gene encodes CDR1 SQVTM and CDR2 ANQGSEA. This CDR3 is CSARGGRGTQYF. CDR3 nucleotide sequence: TGCAGCGCTCGAGGGGGCCGAGGTACGCAGTATTTT.

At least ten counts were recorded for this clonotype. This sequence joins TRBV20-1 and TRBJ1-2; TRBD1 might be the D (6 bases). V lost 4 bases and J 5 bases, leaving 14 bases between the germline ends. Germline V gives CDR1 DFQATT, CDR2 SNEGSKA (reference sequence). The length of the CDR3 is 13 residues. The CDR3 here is CSATPTGSYGYTF. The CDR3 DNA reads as TGCAGTGCTACCCCGACAGGATCTTATGGCTACACCTTC.

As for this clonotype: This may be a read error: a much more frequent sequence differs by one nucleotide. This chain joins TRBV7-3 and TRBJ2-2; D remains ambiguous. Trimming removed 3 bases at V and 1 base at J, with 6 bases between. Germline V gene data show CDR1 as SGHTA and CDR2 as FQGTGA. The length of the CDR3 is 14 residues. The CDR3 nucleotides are TGTGCCAGCAGCTTTCCAGGGAACACCGGGGAGCTGTTTTTT. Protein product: CASSFPGNTGELFF.

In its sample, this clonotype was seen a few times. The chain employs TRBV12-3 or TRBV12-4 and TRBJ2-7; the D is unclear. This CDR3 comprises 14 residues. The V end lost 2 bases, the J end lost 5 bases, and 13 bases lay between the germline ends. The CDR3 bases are TGTGCCAGCAGTTTAAGGCTAGTAGTTCACGAGCAGTACTTC. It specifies CASSLRLVVHEQYF.

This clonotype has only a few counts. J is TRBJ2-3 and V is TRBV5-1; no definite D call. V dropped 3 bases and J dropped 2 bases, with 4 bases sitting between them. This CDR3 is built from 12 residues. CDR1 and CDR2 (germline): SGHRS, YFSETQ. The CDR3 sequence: CASSWDTDTQYF. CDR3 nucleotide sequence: TGCGCCAGCAGCTGGGACACAGATACGCAGTATTTT.

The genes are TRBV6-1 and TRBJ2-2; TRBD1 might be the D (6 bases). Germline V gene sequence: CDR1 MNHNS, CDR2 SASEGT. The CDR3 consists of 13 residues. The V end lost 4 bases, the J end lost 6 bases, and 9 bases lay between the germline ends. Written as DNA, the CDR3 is TGTGCCAGCAGTGCCTACAGGGCCGGGGAGCTGTTTTTT. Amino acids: CASSAYRAGELFF.

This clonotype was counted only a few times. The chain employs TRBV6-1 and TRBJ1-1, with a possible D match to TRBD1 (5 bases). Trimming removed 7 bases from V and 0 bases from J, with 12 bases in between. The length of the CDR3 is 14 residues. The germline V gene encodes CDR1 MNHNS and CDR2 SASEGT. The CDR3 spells CASIRRGLNTEAFF. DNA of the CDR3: TGTGCCAGCATCCGGCGGGGGTTGAACACTGAAGCTTTCTTT.

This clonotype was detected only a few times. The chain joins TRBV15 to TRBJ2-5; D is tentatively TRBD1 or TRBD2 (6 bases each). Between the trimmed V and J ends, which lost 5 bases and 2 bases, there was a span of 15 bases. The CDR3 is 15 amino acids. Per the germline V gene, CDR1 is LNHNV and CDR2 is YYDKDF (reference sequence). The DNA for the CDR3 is TGTGCCACCAGCGTCTCCCGGGGGCTACAAGAGACCCAGTACTTC. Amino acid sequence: CATSVSRGLQETQYF.

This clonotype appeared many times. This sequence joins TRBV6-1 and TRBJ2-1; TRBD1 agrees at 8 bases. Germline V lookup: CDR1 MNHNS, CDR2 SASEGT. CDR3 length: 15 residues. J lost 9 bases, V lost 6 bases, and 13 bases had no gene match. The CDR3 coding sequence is TGTGCCAGCAGACGTGACAGGGGTGTGGGGGGTGAGCAGTTCTTC. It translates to CASRRDRGVGGEQFF.

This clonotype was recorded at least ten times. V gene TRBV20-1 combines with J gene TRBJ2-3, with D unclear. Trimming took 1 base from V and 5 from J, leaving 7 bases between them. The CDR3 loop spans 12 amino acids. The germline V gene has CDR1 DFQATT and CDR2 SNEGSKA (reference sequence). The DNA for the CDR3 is TGCAGTGCTAGAGGATCAGTAGATACGCAGTATTTT. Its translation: CSARGSVDTQYF.

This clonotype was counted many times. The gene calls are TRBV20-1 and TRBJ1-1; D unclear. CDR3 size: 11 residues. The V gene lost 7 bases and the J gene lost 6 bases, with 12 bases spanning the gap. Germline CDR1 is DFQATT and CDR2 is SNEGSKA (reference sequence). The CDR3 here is CSVVPGPEAFF. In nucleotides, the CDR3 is TGCAGTGTCGTACCAGGTCCTGAAGCTTTCTTT.

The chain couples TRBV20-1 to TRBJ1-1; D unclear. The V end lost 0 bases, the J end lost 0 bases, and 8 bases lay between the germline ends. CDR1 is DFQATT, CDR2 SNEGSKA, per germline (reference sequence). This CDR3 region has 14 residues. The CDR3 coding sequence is TGCAGTGCTAGAGATCCGGACCTGAACACTGAAGCTTTCTTT. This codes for CSARDPDLNTEAFF.

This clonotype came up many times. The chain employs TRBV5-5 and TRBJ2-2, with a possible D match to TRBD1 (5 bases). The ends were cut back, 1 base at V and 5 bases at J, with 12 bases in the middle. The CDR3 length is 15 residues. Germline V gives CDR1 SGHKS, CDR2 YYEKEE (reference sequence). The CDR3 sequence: CASSLFRAWTGELFF. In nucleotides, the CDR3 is TGTGCCAGCAGCTTGTTCAGGGCTTGGACCGGGGAGCTGTTTTTT.

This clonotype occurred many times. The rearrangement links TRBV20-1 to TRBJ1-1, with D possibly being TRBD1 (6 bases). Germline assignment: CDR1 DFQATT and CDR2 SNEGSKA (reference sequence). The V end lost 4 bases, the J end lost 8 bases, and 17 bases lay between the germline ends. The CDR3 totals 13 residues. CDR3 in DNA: TGCAGTGCTACCGTACAGGGATCCCGAGAAGCTTTCTTT. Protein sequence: CSATVQGSREAFF.

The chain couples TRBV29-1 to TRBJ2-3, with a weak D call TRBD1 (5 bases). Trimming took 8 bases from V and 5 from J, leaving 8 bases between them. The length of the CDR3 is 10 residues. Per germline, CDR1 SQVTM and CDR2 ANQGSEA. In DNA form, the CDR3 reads TGCAGCAAAAGGGGAGATACGCAGTATTTT. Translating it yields CSKRGDTQYF.

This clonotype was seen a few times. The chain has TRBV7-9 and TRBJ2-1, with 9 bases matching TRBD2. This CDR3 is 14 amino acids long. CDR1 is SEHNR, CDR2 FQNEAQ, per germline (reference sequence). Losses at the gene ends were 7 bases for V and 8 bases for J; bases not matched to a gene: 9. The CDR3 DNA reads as TGTGCCAGCATCGCGGGGGGGGAGTTCTATGAGCAGTTCTTC. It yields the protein CASIAGGEFYEQFF.

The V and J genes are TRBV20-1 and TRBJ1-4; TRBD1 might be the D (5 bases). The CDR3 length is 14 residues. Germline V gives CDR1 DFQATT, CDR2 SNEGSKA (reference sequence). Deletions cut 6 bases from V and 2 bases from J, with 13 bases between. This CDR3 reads CSARVTETNEKLFF. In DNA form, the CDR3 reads TGCAGTGCGAGGGTGACAGAGACTAATGAAAAACTGTTTTTT.

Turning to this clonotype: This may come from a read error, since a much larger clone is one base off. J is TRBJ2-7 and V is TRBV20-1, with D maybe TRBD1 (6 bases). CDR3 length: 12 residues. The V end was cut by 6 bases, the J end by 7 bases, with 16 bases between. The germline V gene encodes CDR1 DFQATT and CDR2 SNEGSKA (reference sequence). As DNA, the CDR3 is TGCAGTGCCCGGACAGCACGAGGGGAGCAGTACTTC. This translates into CSARTARGEQYF.